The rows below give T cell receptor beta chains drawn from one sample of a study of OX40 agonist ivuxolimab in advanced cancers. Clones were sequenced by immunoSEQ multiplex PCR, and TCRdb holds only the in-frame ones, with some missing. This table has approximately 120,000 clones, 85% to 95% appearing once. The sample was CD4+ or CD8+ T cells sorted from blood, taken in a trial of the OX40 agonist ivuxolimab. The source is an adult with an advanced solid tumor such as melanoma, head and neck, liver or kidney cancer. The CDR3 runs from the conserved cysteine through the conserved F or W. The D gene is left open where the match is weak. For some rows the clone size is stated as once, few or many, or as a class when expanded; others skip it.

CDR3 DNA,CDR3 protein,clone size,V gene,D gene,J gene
TGTGCCAGTAGTATAGTAGGGACCTCCCCATATGGCTACACCTTC,CASSIVGTSPYGYTF,-,TRBV19,-,TRBJ1-2
TGCGCCAGCGCCAAAGGACAGGTTGGTGGCACTGAAGCTTTCTTT,CASAKGQVGGTEAFF,few,TRBV5-1,TRBD1,TRBJ1-1
TGTGCCAGCGATCGTGCCTCCAACTATGGCTACACCTTC,CASDRASNYGYTF,once,TRBV2,-,TRBJ1-2
TGTGCCAGCAGCTCTCAGGGGTTGAACACTGAAGCTTTCTTT,CASSSQGLNTEAFF,-,TRBV7-3,-,TRBJ1-1
TGTGCCAGCAGTCCAAACCAGGTTAACTCCTACAATGAGCAGTTCTTC,CASSPNQVNSYNEQFF,-,TRBV9,-,TRBJ2-1
TGTGCCAGCAGTCCCGGGACCCACACTGAAGCTTTCTTT,CASSPGTHTEAFF,-,TRBV7-2,-,TRBJ1-1
TGTGCCAGTAGTATCAATGGACAGCTCAGCTTCACGGATACGCAGTATTTT,CASSINGQLSFTDTQYF,once,TRBV19,-,TRBJ2-3
TGTGCCATCAGCGATCAGGGGGTTTCCTACGAGCAGTACTTC,CAISDQGVSYEQYF,once,TRBV10-3,TRBD1,TRBJ2-7
TGTGCCAGTAGTATTTTAGGGGCAGGGGGCGGCAATCAGCCCCAGCATTTT,CASSILGAGGGNQPQHF,-,TRBV19,TRBD1,TRBJ1-5
TGTGCCAGCGTTAGCGGGAGCTCCTACAATGAGCAGTTCTTC,CASVSGSSYNEQFF,-,TRBV13,TRBD2,TRBJ2-1
TGTGCCAGCAGTTGGGGAGGGGGAGGCACTGAAGCTTTCTTT,CASSWGGGGTEAFF,once,TRBV11-2,-,TRBJ1-1
TGTGCCAGCAGCTCACGGGAGGGGGAATACAATGAGCAGTTCTTC,CASSSREGEYNEQFF,-,TRBV7-6,TRBD2,TRBJ2-1
TGTGCCAGCTCACCATCTGCAGCCATCAATCAGCCCCAGCATTTT,CASSPSAAINQPQHF,-,TRBV18,-,TRBJ1-5
TGCGCCAGCAGCTTGGGACCGGTGAACACTGAAGCTTTCTTT,CASSLGPVNTEAFF,-,TRBV5-1,-,TRBJ1-1